This T cell receptor (beta chain) was observed in a study of shared clonotypes between healthy human individuals. The sample holds one count of this clone. Antigen: not known. Assay used: immunoSEQ multiplex PCR; TCRdb lists only in-frame clones, some missing. The sample includes hundreds of thousands of clones, 55% to 85% of them seen just once. Whole-study results and caveats: Non-shared clonotypes were found to have lower generation probabilities than the clonotypes that were shared by all four of the sorted-subset donors. Represented diversity (both genetic and exposure-history) was limited by the small number of donors.

The germline V and J ends were trimmed by 6 bases and 5 bases, with 25 bases remaining between them. The CDR3 loop spans 17 amino acids. CDR1 is SEHNR and CDR2 is FQNEAQ in the germline V gene (reference sequence). The investigators split CD4+ cells into a CD45RA+ naive subset and a CD45RA-negative memory subset. This rearrangement joins TRBV7-9 to TRBJ1-2; D is unresolved. This TCR was recovered from a woman aged 25 to 39 in good health. Sequenced sample: memory CD4+ T cells sorted from blood. Subset reported: CD45RA-negative fraction. The CDR3 nucleotides read TGTGCCAGCAGTCCCATCCAACTCCAAACTCGTGCTTATGGCTACACCTTC. Translating it yields CASSPIQLQTRAYGYTF. The full variable domain, its missing parts supplied by reference TRBV7-9 and TRBJ1-2, is DTGVSQNPRHKITKRGQNVTFRCDPISEHNRLYWYRQTLGQGPEFLTYFQNEAQLEKSRLLSDRFSAERPKGSFSTLEIQRTEQGDSAMYLCASSPIQLQTRAYGYTFGSGTRLTVV.